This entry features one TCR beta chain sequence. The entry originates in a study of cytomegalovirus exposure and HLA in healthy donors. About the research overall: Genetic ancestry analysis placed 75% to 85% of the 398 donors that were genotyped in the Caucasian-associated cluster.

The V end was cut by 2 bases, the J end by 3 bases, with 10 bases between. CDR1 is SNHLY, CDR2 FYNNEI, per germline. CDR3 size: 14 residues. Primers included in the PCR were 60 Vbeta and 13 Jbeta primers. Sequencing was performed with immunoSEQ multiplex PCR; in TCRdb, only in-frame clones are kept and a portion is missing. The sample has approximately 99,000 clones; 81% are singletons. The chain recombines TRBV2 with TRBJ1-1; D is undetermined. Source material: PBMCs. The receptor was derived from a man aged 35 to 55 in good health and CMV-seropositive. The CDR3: CASSEIGGDTEAFF. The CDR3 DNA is TGTGCCAGCAGTGAAATAGGAGGTGACACTGAAGCTTTCTTT.